The present entry profiles one T cell receptor beta chain with its context. Its target is unknown. Other nucleotide sequences from this sample produce the same CDR3. The sample comes from a study of OX40 agonist ivuxolimab in advanced cancers. Study-level findings and limits: Expansion of clones was among the lowest in partial responders at 0.1-3.0 mg/kg.

This CDR3 region has 14 residues. Germline CDR1 SNHLY, CDR2 FYNNEI. V lost 1 base and J lost 7, with 8 bases in between. The assay was immunoSEQ multiplex PCR, and TCRdb's table has in-frame clones only and misses some. The top ten clones hold over 7.5% of a sample with under 40,000 clones, 65% to 80% of them seen once. J is TRBJ1-6 and V is TRBV2; perhaps TRBD1 as D (5 bases). This specimen was CD4+ or CD8+ T cells sorted from blood, taken in a trial of the OX40 agonist ivuxolimab. The source of this sequence is an adult with an advanced solid tumor such as melanoma, head and neck, liver or kidney cancer. This CDR3 reads CASSEGDRNSPLHF. CDR3 nucleotide sequence: TGTGCCAGCAGTGAAGGGGACCGGAATTCACCCCTCCACTTT.